This T cell receptor (beta chain) was sequenced in a study of spatial heterogeneity in lung cancer. Study information: The mean occurrence of each unique TCR and UMI combination in raw reads exceeded nine. Study findings and constraints: The appearance of ubiquitous expanded tumor TCRs in blood was greater at resection than follow-up.

TCRdb fed the 5' RACE reads into MiXCR, producing one record per CDR3 protein. This table has around 19,000 distinct CDR3 sequences, under 20% appearing once. Germline CDR1 MNHEY, CDR2 SVGAGI. CDR3 size: 16 residues. J was trimmed by 4 bases and V by 2 bases; bases with no gene match: 3. The time point denotes: sample taken at primary tumor resection. Researchers sequenced whole RNA taken from tumor, nontumor lung or frozen PBMC without sorting. Samples were obtained from around 73 donors, all untreated early-stage non-small cell lung cancer patients. Many counts were recorded for this clonotype. The antigen remains unidentified.

The V call is TRBV6-5, the J call TRBJ2-7; TRBD2 aligns across 15 bases. This specimen was PBMCs, taken at surgery. The origin of this receptor is a male donor with early-stage non-small cell lung cancer. CDR3 sequence reads: CASSYGTSGGLYEQYF. The CDR3 bases are TGTGCCAGCAGTTACGGGACTAGCGGGGGGTTATACGAGCAGTACTTC.